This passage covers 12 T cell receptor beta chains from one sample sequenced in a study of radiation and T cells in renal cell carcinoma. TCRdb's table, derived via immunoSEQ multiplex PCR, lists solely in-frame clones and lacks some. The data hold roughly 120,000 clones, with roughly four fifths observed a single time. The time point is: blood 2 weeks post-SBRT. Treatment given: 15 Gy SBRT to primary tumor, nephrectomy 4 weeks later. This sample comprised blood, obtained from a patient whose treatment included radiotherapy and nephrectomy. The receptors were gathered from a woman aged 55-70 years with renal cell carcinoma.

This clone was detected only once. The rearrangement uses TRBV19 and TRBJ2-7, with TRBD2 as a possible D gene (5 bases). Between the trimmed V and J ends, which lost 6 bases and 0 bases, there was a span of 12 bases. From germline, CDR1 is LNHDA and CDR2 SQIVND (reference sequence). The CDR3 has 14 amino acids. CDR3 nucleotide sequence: TGTGCCAGTAGCGGACTGACGAGCTCCTACGAGCAGTACTTC. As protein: CASSGLTSSYEQYF.

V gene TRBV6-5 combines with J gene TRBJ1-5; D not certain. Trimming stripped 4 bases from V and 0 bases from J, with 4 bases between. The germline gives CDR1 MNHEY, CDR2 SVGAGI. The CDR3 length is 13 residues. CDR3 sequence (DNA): TGTGCCAGCAGTTCGAGTAGCAATCAGCCCCAGCATTTT. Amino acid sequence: CASSSSSNQPQHF.

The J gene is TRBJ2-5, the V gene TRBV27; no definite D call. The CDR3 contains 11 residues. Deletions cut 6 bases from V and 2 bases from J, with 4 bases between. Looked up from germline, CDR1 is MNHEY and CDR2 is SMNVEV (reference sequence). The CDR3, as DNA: TGTGCCAGCAGCCGACAAGAGACCCAGTACTTC. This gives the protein CASSRQETQYF.

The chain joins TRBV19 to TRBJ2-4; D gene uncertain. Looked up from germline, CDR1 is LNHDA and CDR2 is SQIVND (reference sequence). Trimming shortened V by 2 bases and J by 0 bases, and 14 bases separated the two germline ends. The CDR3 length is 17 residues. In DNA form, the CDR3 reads TGTGCCAGTAGTATAAGTTCCAGAATACTAGCCAAAAACATTCAGTACTTC. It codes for CASSISSRILAKNIQYF.

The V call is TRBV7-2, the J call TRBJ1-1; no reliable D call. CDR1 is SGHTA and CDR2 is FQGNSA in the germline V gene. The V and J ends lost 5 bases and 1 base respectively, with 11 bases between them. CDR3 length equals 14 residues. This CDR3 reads CASSRTVQNTEAFF. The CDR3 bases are TGTGCCAGCAGCCGCACTGTGCAGAACACTGAAGCTTTCTTT.

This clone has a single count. DNA of the CDR3: TGCGCCAGCAGCCAAGGGACAGGGGATAGCAATCAGCCCCAGCATTTT. Translated: CASSQGTGDSNQPQHF. V usage is TRBV4-3 and J usage is TRBJ1-5, with 9 bases aligning to TRBD1. Trimming took 1 base from V and 0 from J; bases not matched to a gene: 1. Germline CDR1 LGHNA, CDR2 YSLEER. The CDR3 runs 16 residues.

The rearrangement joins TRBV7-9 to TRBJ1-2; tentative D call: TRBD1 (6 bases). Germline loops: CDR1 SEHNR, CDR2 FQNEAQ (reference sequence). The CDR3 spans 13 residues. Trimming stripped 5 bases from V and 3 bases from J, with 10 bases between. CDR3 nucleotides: TGTGCCAGCAGCGTGACAGGTGACTATGGCTACACCTTC. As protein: CASSVTGDYGYTF.

CDR3 sequence reads: CASSLAGTGANYGYTF. The CDR3 coding sequence is TGTGCCAGCAGCTTGGCCGGGACAGGGGCTAACTATGGCTACACCTTC. The chain links TRBV13 to TRBJ1-2; the match to TRBD1 covers 10 bases. CDR3 length: 16 amino acids. Trimming at V came to 3 bases and at J to 0 bases, leaving 4 bases not matched to a gene. CDR1 and CDR2 from the germline V gene are PRHDT and FYEKMQ (reference sequence).

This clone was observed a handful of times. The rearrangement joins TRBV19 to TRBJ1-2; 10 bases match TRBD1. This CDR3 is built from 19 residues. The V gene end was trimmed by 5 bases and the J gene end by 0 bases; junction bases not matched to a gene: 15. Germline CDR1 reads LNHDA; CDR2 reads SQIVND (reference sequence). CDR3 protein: CASSPRQGAFFASNYGYTF. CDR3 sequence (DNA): TGTGCCAGTAGTCCTCGACAGGGGGCCTTTTTTGCTTCTAACTATGGCTACACCTTC. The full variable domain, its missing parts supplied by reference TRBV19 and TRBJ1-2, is DGGITQSPKYLFRKEGQNVTLSCEQNLNHDAMYWYRQDPGQGLRLIYYSQIVNDFQKGDIAEGYSVSREKKESFPLTVTSAQKNPTAFYLCASSPRQGAFFASNYGYTFGSGTRLTVV.

The CDR3 region has the DNA TGTGCCAGCAGCAAACCCTCGACCGGAATGGGGTACTTC. Protein sequence: CASSKPSTGMGYF. The chain couples TRBV28 to TRBJ2-7; no clear D gene. The CDR3 runs 13 residues. The germline V and J ends were trimmed by 6 bases and 12 bases, with 21 bases remaining between them. The germline CDR1 and CDR2 sequences are MDHEN and SYDVKM.

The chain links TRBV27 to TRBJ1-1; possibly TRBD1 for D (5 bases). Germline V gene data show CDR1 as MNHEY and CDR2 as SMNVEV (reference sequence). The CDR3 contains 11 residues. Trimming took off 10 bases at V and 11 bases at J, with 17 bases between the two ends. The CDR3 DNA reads TGTGCCACCCATCGGGGGGGGAGGGCTTTCTTT. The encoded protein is CATHRGGRAFF.

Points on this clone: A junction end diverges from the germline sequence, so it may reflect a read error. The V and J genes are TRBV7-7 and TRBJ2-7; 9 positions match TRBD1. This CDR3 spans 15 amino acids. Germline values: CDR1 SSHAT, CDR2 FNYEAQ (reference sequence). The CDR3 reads CASSLGGTGLNEQYF. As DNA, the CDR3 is TGTGCTAGCAGCCTCGGGGGGACAGGGTTAAACGAGCAGTACTTC.